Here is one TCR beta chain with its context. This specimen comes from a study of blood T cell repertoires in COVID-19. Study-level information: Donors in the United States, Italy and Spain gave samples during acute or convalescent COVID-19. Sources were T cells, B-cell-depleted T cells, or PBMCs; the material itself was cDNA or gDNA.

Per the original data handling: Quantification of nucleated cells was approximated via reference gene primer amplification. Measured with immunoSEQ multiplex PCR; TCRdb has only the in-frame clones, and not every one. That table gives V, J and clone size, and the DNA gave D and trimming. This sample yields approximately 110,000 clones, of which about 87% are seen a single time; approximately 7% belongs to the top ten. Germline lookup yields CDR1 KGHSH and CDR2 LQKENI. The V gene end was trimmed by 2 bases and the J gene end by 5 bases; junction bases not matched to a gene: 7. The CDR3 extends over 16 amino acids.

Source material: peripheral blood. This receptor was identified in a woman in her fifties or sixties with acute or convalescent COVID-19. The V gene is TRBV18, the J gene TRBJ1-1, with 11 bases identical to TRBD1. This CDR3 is CASSPGTGGRTTEAFF. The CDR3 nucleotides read TGTGCCAGCTCACCAGGGACAGGGGGGAGAACGACTGAAGCTTTCTTT.